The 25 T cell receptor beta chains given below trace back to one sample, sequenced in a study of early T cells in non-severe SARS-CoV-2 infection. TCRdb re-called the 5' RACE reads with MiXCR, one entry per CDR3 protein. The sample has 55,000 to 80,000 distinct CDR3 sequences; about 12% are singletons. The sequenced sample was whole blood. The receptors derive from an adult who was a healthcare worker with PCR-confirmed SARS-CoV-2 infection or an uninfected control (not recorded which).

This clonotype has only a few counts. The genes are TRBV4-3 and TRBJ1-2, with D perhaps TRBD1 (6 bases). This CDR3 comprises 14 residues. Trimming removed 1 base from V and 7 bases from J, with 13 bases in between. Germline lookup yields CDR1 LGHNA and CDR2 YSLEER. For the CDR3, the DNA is TGCGCCAGCAGCCAAGCAGGGGTATCGAGTGGCTACACCTTC. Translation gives CASSQAGVSSGYTF.

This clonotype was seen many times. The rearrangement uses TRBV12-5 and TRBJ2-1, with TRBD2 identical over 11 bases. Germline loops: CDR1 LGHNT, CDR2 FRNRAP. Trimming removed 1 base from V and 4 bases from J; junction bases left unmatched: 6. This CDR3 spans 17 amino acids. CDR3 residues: CASGLASTSGVYNEQFF. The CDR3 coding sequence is TGTGCTAGTGGTTTGGCTTCGACTAGCGGGGTTTACAATGAGCAGTTCTTC.

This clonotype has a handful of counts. CDR3 sequence reads: CSVERGGYNEQFF. CDR3 bases: TGCAGCGTTGAGCGGGGGGGATACAATGAGCAGTTCTTC. The chain employs TRBV29-1 and TRBJ2-1, with 9 bases identical to TRBD2. Germline loops: CDR1 SQVTM, CDR2 ANQGSEA. V shed 3 bases and J 4 bases; nucleotides not matched to a gene: 1. CDR3 length equals 13 residues.

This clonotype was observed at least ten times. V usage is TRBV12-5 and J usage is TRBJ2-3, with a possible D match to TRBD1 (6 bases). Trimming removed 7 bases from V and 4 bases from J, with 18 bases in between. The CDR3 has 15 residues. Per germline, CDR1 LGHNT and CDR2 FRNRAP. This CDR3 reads CASVMGSGAADTQYF. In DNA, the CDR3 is TGTGCTAGTGTCATGGGGTCAGGGGCCGCAGATACGCAGTATTTT.

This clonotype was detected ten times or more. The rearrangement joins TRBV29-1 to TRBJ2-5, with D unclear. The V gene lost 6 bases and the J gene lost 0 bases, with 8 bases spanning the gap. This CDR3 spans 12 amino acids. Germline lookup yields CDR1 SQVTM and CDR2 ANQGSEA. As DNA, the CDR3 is TGCAGCGTCCTAGGCCACCAAGAGACCCAGTACTTC. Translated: CSVLGHQETQYF. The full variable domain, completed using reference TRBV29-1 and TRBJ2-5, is SAVISQKPSRDICQRGTSLTIQCQVDSQVTMMFWYRQQPGQSLTLIATANQGSEATYESGFVIDKFPISRPNLTFSTLTVSNMSPEDSSIYLCSVLGHQETQYFGPGTRLLVL.

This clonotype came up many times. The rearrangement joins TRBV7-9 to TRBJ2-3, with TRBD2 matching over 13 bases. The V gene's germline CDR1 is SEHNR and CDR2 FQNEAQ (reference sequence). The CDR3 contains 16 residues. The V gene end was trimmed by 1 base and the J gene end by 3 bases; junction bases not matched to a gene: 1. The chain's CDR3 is CASSLEGLAGTDTQYF. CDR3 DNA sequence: TGTGCCAGCAGCTTAGAGGGACTAGCGGGGACAGATACGCAGTATTTT. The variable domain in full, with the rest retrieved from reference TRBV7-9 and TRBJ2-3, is DTGVSQNPRHKITKRGQNVTFRCDPISEHNRLYWYRQTLGQGPEFLTYFQNEAQLEKSRLLSDRFSAERPKGSFSTLEIQRTEQGDSAMYLCASSLEGLAGTDTQYFGPGTRLTVL.

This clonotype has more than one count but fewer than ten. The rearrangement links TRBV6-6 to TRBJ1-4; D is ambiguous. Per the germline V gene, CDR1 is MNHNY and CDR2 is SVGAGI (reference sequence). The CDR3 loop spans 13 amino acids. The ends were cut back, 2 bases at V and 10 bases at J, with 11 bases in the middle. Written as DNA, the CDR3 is TGTGCCAGCAGTTACCCAGAATCGGGAAAACTGTTTTTT. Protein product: CASSYPESGKLFF.

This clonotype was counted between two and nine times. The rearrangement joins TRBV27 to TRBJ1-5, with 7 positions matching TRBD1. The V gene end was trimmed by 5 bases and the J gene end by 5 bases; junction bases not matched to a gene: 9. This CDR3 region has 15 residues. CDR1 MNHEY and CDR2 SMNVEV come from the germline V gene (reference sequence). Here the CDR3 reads CASSPNHRGDQPQHF. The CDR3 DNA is TGTGCCAGCAGTCCAAACCACAGGGGCGATCAGCCCCAGCATTTT.

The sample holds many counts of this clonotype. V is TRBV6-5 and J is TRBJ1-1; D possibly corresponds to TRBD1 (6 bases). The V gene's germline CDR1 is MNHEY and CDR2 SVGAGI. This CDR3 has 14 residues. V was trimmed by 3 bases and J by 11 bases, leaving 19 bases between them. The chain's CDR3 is CASSYPSARGVAFF. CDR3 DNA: TGTGCCAGCAGTTATCCCTCCGCCAGGGGTGTTGCTTTCTTT.

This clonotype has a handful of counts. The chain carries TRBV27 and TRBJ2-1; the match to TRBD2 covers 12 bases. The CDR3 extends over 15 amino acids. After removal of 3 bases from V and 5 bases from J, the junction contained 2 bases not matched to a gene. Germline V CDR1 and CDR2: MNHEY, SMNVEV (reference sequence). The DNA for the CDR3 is TGTGCCAGCAGTTTTCTAGCGGGAGGGCACAATGAGCAGTTCTTC. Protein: CASSFLAGGHNEQFF.

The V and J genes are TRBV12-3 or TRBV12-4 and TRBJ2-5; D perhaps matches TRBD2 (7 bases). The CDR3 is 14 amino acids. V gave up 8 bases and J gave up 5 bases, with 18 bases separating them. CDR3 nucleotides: TGTGCCAGCGGGGGGGCCGGGAGCGTTGAGACCCAGTACTTC. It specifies CASGGAGSVETQYF.

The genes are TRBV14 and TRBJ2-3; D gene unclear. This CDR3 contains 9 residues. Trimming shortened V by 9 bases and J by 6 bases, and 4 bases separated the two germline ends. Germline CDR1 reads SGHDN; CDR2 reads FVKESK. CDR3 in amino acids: CARPDTQYF. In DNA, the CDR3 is TGTGCCAGGCCGGATACGCAGTATTTT.

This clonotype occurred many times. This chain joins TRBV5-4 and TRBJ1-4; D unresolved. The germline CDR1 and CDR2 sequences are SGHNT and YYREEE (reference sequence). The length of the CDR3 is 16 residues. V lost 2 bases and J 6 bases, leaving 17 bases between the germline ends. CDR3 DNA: TGTGCCAGCAGCTTAGGAAGAGGCGGAGTAGATGAAAAACTGTTTTTT. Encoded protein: CASSLGRGGVDEKLFF.

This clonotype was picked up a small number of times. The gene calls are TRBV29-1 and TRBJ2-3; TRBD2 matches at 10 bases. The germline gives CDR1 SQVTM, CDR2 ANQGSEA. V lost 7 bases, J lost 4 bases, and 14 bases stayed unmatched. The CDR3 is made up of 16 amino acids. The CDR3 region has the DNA TGCAGCGCCGTTGCGCCACTAGCGGGAAAGGCAGATACGCAGTATTTT. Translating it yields CSAVAPLAGKADTQYF.

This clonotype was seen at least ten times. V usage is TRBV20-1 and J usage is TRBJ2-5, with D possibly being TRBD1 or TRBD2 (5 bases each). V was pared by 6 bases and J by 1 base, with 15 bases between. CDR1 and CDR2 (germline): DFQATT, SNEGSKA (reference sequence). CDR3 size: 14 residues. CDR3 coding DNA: TGCAGTGCAGGAGGTCGGACATCCCAAGAGACCCAGTACTTC. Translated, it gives CSAGGRTSQETQYF.

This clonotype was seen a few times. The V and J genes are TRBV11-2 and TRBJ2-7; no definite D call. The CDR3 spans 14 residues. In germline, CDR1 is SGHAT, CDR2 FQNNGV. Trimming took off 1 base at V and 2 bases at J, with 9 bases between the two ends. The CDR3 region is CASSLVVGPYEQYF. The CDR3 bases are TGTGCCAGCAGCTTAGTCGTGGGCCCCTACGAGCAGTACTTC.

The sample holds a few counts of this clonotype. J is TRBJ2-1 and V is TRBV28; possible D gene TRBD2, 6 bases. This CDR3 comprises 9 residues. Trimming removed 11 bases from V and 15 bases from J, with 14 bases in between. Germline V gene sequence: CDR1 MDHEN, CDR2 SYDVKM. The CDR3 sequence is CAPSGRTFF. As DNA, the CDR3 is TGTGCCCCGTCCGGGAGAACGTTCTTC.

The CDR3 coding sequence is TGTGCCAGCAGCCAATCACAGGGAGTGGGAGCCAAAAACATTCAGTACTTC. It translates to CASSQSQGVGAKNIQYF. The rearrangement links TRBV7-2 to TRBJ2-4; D might be TRBD1 (6 bases). Looked up from germline, CDR1 is SGHTA and CDR2 is FQGNSA. Trimming cost V 5 bases and J 0 bases, with 17 bases left between them. The CDR3 runs to 17 residues.

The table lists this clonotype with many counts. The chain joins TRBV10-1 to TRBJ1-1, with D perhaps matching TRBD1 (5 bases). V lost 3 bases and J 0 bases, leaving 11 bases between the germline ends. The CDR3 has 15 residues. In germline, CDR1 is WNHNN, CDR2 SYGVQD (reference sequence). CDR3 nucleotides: TGCGCCAGCAGTGATGGGGGAAAAATGAACACTGAAGCTTTCTTT. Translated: CASSDGGKMNTEAFF.

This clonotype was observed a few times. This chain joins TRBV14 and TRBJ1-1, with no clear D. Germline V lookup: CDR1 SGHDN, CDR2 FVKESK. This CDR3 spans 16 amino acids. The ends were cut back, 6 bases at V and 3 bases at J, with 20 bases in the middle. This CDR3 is CASSHWAGRGDTEAFF. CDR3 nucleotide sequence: TGTGCCAGCAGTCACTGGGCCGGCAGAGGAGACACTGAAGCTTTCTTT. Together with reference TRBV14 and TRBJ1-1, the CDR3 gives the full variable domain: EAGVTQFPSHSVIEKGQTVTLRCDPISGHDNLYWYRRVMGKEIKFLLHFVKESKQDESGMPNNRFLAERTGGTYSTLKVQPAELEDSGVYFCASSHWAGRGDTEAFFGQGTRLTVV.

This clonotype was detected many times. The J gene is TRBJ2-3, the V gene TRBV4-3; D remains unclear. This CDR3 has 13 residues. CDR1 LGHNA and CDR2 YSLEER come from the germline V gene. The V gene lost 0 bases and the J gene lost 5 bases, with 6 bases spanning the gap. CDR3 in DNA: TGCGCCAGCAGCCAAGAAAGGAAAGATACGCAGTATTTT. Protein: CASSQERKDTQYF.

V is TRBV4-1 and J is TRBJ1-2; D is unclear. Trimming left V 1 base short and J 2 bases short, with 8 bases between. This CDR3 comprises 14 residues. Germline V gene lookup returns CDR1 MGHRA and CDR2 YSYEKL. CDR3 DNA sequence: TGCGCCAGCAGCCAAGTGTCGGGGAACTATGGCTACACCTTC. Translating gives CASSQVSGNYGYTF.

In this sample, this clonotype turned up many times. CDR3 amino acids: CAISGGPSNTGELFF. The CDR3 region has the DNA TGTGCCATCAGTGGGGGACCGTCGAACACCGGGGAGCTGTTTTTT. The chain uses TRBV10-3 and TRBJ2-2; D is perhaps TRBD1 or TRBD2 (5 bases each). The germline gives CDR1 ENHRY, CDR2 SYGVKD. This CDR3 has 15 amino acids. Trimming cost V 4 bases and J 0 bases, with 9 bases left between them.

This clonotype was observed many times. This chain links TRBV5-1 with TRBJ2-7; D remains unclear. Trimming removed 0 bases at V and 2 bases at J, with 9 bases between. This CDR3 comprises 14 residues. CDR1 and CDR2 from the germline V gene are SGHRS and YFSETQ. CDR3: CASSLEHKAYEQYF. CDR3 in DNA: TGCGCCAGCAGCTTGGAGCACAAAGCCTACGAGCAGTACTTC.

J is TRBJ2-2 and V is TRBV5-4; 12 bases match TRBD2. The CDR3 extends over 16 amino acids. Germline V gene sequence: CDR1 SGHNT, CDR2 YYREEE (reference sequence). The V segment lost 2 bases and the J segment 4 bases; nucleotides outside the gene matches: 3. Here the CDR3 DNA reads TGTGCCAGCAGCTTACTAGCGGGAGGCGGCACCGGGGAGCTGTTTTTT. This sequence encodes CASSLLAGGGTGELFF.